This TCR beta chain was identified during a study of cytomegalovirus exposure and HLA in healthy donors. The CDR3 consists of 15 residues. After removal of 4 bases from V and 0 bases from J, the junction contained 3 bases not matched to a gene. Germline values: CDR1 MNHNS, CDR2 SASEGT. This clone occurred once. The PCR made use of 60 Vbeta and 13 Jbeta primers. Clones were sequenced by immunoSEQ multiplex PCR, and TCRdb holds only the in-frame ones, with some missing. The sample holds 100,000 to 150,000 clones, 75% to 85% seen once. The chain carries TRBV6-1 and TRBJ1-5, with TRBD1 matching 7 bases. The clonotype comes from a female donor in good health and CMV-seropositive. The sequencing input was PBMCs. CDR3 DNA: TGTGCCAGCAGTGGCCAGGGGGTTAGCAATCAGCCCCAGCATTTT. Translating it yields CASSGQGVSNQPQHF.